A single sample gave rise to the 9 T cell receptor beta chains below, sequenced in a study of T cell repertoires in cytomegalovirus infection. TCRdb processed the reads anew with MiXCR; each CDR3 protein has one entry. Of about 890,000 distinct CDR3 sequences in the sample, roughly 30% were seen once. The antigens these receptors bind are not known. The input for sequencing was cultured CD8+ T cells from PBMCs, taken from culture after CMV antigen stimulation. These receptors were collected from a human donor in good health (CMV status not recorded). Some clones in this sample may be carry-over from other donors' samples.

The J gene is TRBJ1-5, the V gene TRBV28, with a weak D call TRBD1 (5 bases). The germline V gene has CDR1 MDHEN and CDR2 SYDVKM. The CDR3 spans 12 residues. The germline V and J ends were trimmed by 8 bases and 5 bases, with 10 bases remaining between them. Here the CDR3 DNA reads TGTGCCAGCTGGGGGGGGGATCAGCCCCAGCATTTT. Translated, it gives CASWGGDQPQHF.

V and J are TRBV5-6 and TRBJ1-4; D perhaps matches TRBD1 (5 bases). Germline V gene data show CDR1 as SGHDT and CDR2 as YYEEEE. CDR3 size: 12 residues. V was shortened by 4 bases and J by 8 bases, with 9 bases between the two germline ends. CDR3 bases: TGTGCCAGCAGCGATCAGGGCGAAAAACTGTTTTTT. It encodes CASSDQGEKLFF.

With regard to this clonotype: A junction boundary mismatches the germline segment, possibly from a read error. The rearrangement joins TRBV10-3 to TRBJ1-4; D is unresolved. The CDR3 totals 11 residues. Germline assignment: CDR1 ENHRY and CDR2 SYGVKD. CDR3 loop: CAIGDLEKLFF. The CDR3 DNA follows: TGTGCCATCGGTGACTTGGAAAAACTGTTTTTT.

As DNA, the CDR3 is TGTGCCAGCAGCCACCTAGGACTAGCGGGGACCGACGCCTACGAGCAGTACTTC. It is translated as CASSHLGLAGTDAYEQYF. The V call is TRBV6-6, the J call TRBJ2-7; 12 bases map to TRBD2. The CDR3 has 18 amino acids. Germline CDR1 reads MNHNY; CDR2 reads SVGAGI (reference sequence). Unmatched junction bases numbered 14, after V lost 6 bases and J lost 2 bases.

The table lists this clonotype with a few counts. The CDR3 sequence: CASSDPTSGGANYNEQFF. In DNA form, the CDR3 reads TGTGCCAGCAGCGACCCCACTAGCGGGGGGGCCAACTACAATGAGCAGTTCTTC. The chain uses TRBV9 and TRBJ2-1; TRBD2 agrees at 13 bases. The germline CDR1 and CDR2 sequences are SGDLS and YYNGEE. V was pared by 3 bases and J by 3 bases, with 9 bases of the junction left unmatched. The CDR3 has 18 amino acids.

This chain uses TRBV20-1 with TRBJ1-2; no clear D. This CDR3 is 15 amino acids long. Germline V gene sequence: CDR1 DFQATT, CDR2 SNEGSKA (reference sequence). Trimming took off 1 base at V and 7 bases at J, with 19 bases between the two ends. CDR3 residues: CSARVGRSDNIGYTF. The CDR3, as DNA: TGCAGTGCTAGAGTAGGAAGGTCAGACAATATTGGCTACACCTTC.

In its sample, this clonotype was seen once. The chain has TRBV5-8 and TRBJ1-5; D not resolved. The germline CDR1 and CDR2 sequences are SGHTS and YDEGEE. The length of the CDR3 is 16 residues. With 0 bases removed from V and 0 bases from J, the gap between germline ends came to 10 bases. CDR3 region: CASSLVGVYSNQPQHF. As DNA, the CDR3 is TGTGCCAGCAGCTTGGTTGGGGTTTATAGCAATCAGCCCCAGCATTTT.

This chain connects TRBV27 to TRBJ1-4; D may be TRBD1 (6 bases). CDR1 and CDR2 from the germline V gene are MNHEY and SMNVEV (reference sequence). Trimming pared 5 bases from V and 6 bases from J, leaving 16 bases between. The CDR3 has 15 residues. The CDR3: CASSGWTEGDEKLFF. CDR3 sequence (DNA): TGTGCCAGCAGTGGGTGGACAGAGGGGGATGAAAAACTGTTTTTT.

As concerns this clonotype: This may arise from a read error, as a much more abundant clone is one base away. The rearrangement links TRBV7-6 to TRBJ1-5, with D possibly TRBD1 on 5 matching bases. The germline V gene has CDR1 SGHVS and CDR2 FNYEAQ. V was clipped by 5 bases and J by 9 bases, with 14 bases between them. This CDR3 spans 13 amino acids. The CDR3 coding sequence is TGTGCCAGCAGCCAAGACGGGCAGGGGCCCCAGCATTTT. Protein: CASSQDGQGPQHF.